A selection of T cell receptor beta chains follows, all from one sample in a study of blood T cell repertoires in COVID-19. Method: immunoSEQ multiplex PCR; TCRdb's copy keeps in-frame clones and lacks some. The repertoire holds 250,000 to 300,000 clones, with roughly nine tenths as singletons. Sequencing input: peripheral blood. The source of these receptors is a woman aged 50 to 65 who had recovered from COVID-19. Both conserved end residues are part of each CDR3. Each record gives: CDR3 length, clone size, V gene, D gene, J gene, CDR3 DNA, CDR3 protein. D genes are given only for firm matches. Rows give clone size only sometimes, using once, few, many, or a class for an expanded clone.

14	.	TRBV6-2/TRBV6-3	TRBD2	TRBJ2-1	TGTGCCAGCAGCCGAGGACTAGCTGGAAATGAGCAGTTCTTC	CASSRGLAGNEQFF
15	.	TRBV5-1	TRBD1	TRBJ2-7	TGCGCCAGCAGCTTTGCGGCAGGGGGCGTCCACGAGCAGTACTTC	CASSFAAGGVHEQYF
15	.	TRBV6-2/TRBV6-3	TRBD2	TRBJ2-3	TGTGCCAGCAGTTACCGGTCGGGGGGAGCAGATACGCAGTATTTT	CASSYRSGGADTQYF
15	.	TRBV7-9	.	TRBJ1-1	TGTGCCAGCAGCCTCCCCTGGGGGGAGAACACTGAAGCTTTCTTT	CASSLPWGENTEAFF
19	.	TRBV28	TRBD2	TRBJ2-7	TGTGCCAGCAGTTTGGGGACGGGGAGGGGCCGTCCTGGCTCCTACGAGCAGTACTTC	CASSLGTGRGRPGSYEQYF
15	once	TRBV7-3	.	TRBJ2-7	TGTGCCAGCAGCTTAACAGGGGGTGACTCCTACGAGCAGTACTTC	CASSLTGGDSYEQYF
14	once	TRBV27	.	TRBJ2-3	TGTGCCAGCAGTTACGGGAGTGGCACAGATACGCAGTATTTT	CASSYGSGTDTQYF
14	.	TRBV6-1	TRBD1	TRBJ1-2	TGTGCCAGCAGTGGGGACAGTTTAAACTATGGCTACACCTTC	CASSGDSLNYGYTF
14	.	TRBV6-5	.	TRBJ1-5	TGTGCCTCCTCGTGGACGGGGGGCAATCAGCCCCAGCATTTT	CASSWTGGNQPQHF
13	.	TRBV18	.	TRBJ1-6	TGTGCCAGCTCACCAGGGCCAAATTCACCCCTCCACTTT	CASSPGPNSPLHF
14	.	TRBV4-2	TRBD2	TRBJ2-1	TGTGCCAGCAGCCAAGGACTAGCGGACAATGAGCAGTTCTTC	CASSQGLADNEQFF
16	.	TRBV4-3	.	TRBJ2-3	TGCGCCAGCAGCCAAGATGGGCTAGCGATCACAGATACGCAGTATTTT	CASSQDGLAITDTQYF
15	.	TRBV4-2	TRBD2	TRBJ2-7	TGTGCCAGCTCTATCGGCGGGGGGCCTTTGCGTGAGCAGTACTTC	CASSIGGGPLREQYF
15	few	TRBV27	.	TRBJ2-5	TGTGCCAGCAGTTCCCGGGACACACACCAAGAGACCCAGTACTTC	CASSSRDTHQETQYF
13	.	TRBV12-3/TRBV12-4	.	TRBJ1-6	TGTGCCAGCAGTTTACAACCCGGTTCACCCCTCCACTTT	CASSLQPGSPLHF
12	few	TRBV12-3/TRBV12-4	.	TRBJ2-7	TGTGCCAGCAGTTTACAGGCTTACGAGCAGTACTTC	CASSLQAYEQYF
11	.	TRBV30	.	TRBJ2-1	TGTGCCTGGAGCGTCTTACAGGACGAGTTCTTC	CAWSVLQDEFF
12	once	TRBV29-1	TRBD2	TRBJ2-4	TGCAGCGTCCTAGCGGGAGAGAACATTCAGTACTTC	CSVLAGENIQYF
14	.	TRBV7-6	TRBD1	TRBJ1-5	TGTGCCAGCAGCTCCGGGACAGGGAATCAGCCCCAGCATTTT	CASSSGTGNQPQHF